The clone carrying this T cell receptor (beta chain) was seen many times. Its specificity is not known. For TCR beta, libraries came from iRepertoire HTBI primers and Arm-PCR of CDR3 regions. TCRdb re-derived calls from the multiplex PCR reads in MiXCR, one entry per CDR3 protein. The data show 400,000 to 450,000 distinct CDR3 sequences, 20% to 30% seen once. This sample is part of a study of regulatory T cells in long-lasting Graves disease. Overall study: Persistent cases were those of Graves' disease that involved over 5 years of antithyroid drugs with positive TSH receptor antibodies. Study-wide results and caveats: Persistent disease samples used TRBV28, TRBJ1-2 and TRBJ2-5 preferentially. It was possible that the small sample size reduced accuracy.

The CDR3 is 16 residues long. Germline V gives CDR1 MNHEY, CDR2 SVGAGI. The V gene lost 0 bases and the J gene lost 2 bases, with 13 bases spanning the gap. Indicated time point: persistent/refractory GD, antithyroid drugs over 5 years with positive TRAb. From RNA extracted from PBMCs, the TCR library was made. It was an endocrinology department in Xi'an, China, that provided the patients. V and J are TRBV6-5 and TRBJ1-1; no clear D. The clonotype originates from a female donor with Graves disease. This specimen was peripheral blood mononuclear cells (PBMCs), taken when the disease was refractory, from a patient treated with antithyroid drugs. In DNA, the CDR3 is TGTGCCAGCAGTTACTCCTCCTTGAGGACCAACACTGAAGCTTTCTTT. Translation gives CASSYSSLRTNTEAFF.